Included here is one TCR beta chain sequence, with context. Germline V CDR1 and CDR2: KGHSH, LQKENI. The CDR3 extends over 15 amino acids. V gave up 3 bases and J gave up 4 bases; unmatched junction bases: 6. The record originates from a study of blood T cell repertoires in COVID-19. Across the study: Cohort 3 recovered donors had two negative PCRs, clearance, or symptom resolution.

TCRdb's copy holds only in-frame clones and misses some; the assay was immunoSEQ multiplex PCR. The data hold 350,000 to 400,000 clones, with over 75% observed a single time. The chain uses TRBV18 and TRBJ2-1, with 7 nucleotides matching TRBD1. The sequenced material came from PBMCs or T cells enriched from blood (not recorded which). The TCR originated in a man aged 35 to 55 in a cohort exposed to, infected with or recovered from COVID-19 (not recorded which). CDR3 sequence (DNA): TGTGCCAGCTCACCCAGGTCGACAGGGTACAATGAGCAGTTCTTC. Translating gives CASSPRSTGYNEQFF.